The rows below give T cell receptor beta chains drawn from one sample of a study of beta chain features in type 1 diabetes. Profiled with immunoSEQ multiplex PCR; TCRdb holds only in-frame clones, not every one. The sample contains 130,000 or so clones, roughly 10% of which appear only once. The sequenced material came from central memory CD4+ T cells from blood. The receptors come from a man between 25 and 39 years old with type 1 diabetes. Both conserved end residues are trimmed from each CDR3. Fields, in order: J gene, V gene, CDR3 protein.

TRBJ1-5	TRBV19	ASSRNGAGNQPQH
TRBJ2-1	TRBV5-4	ASSWGQSNEQF
TRBJ1-6	TRBV2	ASSGDSSYNSPLH
TRBJ1-2	TRBV6-5	ASSEGQNYGYT
TRBJ2-3	TRBV5-1	ASSPSGDSTDTQY
TRBJ2-1	TRBV4-1	ASSQPSGGTNEQF
TRBJ2-5	TRBV7-2	ASTGTQETQY
TRBJ2-3	TRBV30	AWSGTSGGGTDTQY
TRBJ1-4	TRBV6-1	AVRGGGNEKLF
TRBJ2-1	TRBV27	ASFLAGGPGYEQF
TRBJ1-6	TRBV7-2	ASSSLRQSNSPLH
TRBJ2-2	TRBV11-2	ASSLRAHSNTGELF
TRBJ2-6	TRBV6-1	ASSAGDGANVLT
TRBJ2-3	TRBV19	ASMEADKDTQY
TRBJ2-1	TRBV19	ASSIDSGLAGDNEQF
TRBJ2-7	TRBV11-2	ASSWDTSEQY
TRBJ2-5	TRBV5-1	ASRFTGPQETQY
TRBJ1-2	TRBV9	ASSVDGRRGYT
TRBJ2-2	TRBV28	ASATGQLAGELF
TRBJ2-7	TRBV2	ASSEAGGGEQY
TRBJ2-3	TRBV6-4	ASSSGTSGISTQY
TRBJ1-3	TRBV5-1	ASSLKPPSGGEGHTIY
TRBJ2-3	TRBV12-5	ASGLSQYTDTQY
TRBJ1-5	TRBV7-3	ASSAQGGQPQH
TRBJ2-3	TRBV19	ASSMTGADTQY
TRBJ2-7	TRBV4-2	ASSHQGASGGYEQY
TRBJ2-5	TRBV10-3	ATKQGQETQY
TRBJ1-6	TRBV28	ASSSLTGSSYNSPLH
TRBJ1-2	TRBV5-5	ASSPRLLGGYT